The 6 T cell receptor beta chains given below trace back to one sample, sequenced in a study of shared clonotypes between healthy human individuals. The data were produced by immunoSEQ multiplex PCR, yet TCRdb's version contains in-frame clones alone and is incomplete. Of about 490,000 clones listed, 76% are singletons. The source material was PBMCs. These receptors were collected from a woman aged 40-49 years in good health. Some clones in this sample may be carry-over from other donors' samples.

The DNA of the CDR3 is TGCACCAGCAGCCTAGGGCAGAAACTCTTGAACACTGAAGCTTTCTTT. Its protein product is CTSSLGQKLLNTEAFF. The chain has TRBV1 and TRBJ1-1. TRBV1 is recorded as a pseudogene. This CDR3 region has 16 residues.

This clone showed up just once. The V gene is TRBV13, the J gene TRBJ2-7, with D possibly TRBD2 on 8 matching bases. The CDR3 totals 17 residues. From germline, CDR1 is PRHDT and CDR2 FYEKMQ (reference sequence). The V end was cut by 5 bases, the J end by 7 bases, with 27 bases between. The CDR3, as DNA: TGTGCCAGCAGCCCGGAGGGGGCGAGAAGCGGGAGCGGGGAGCAGTACTTC. Translating it yields CASSPEGARSGSGEQYF.

The rearrangement links TRBV10-1 to TRBJ2-5; 9 nucleotides agree with TRBD1. In germline, CDR1 is WNHNN, CDR2 SYGVQD (reference sequence). The V segment lost 5 bases and the J segment 4 bases; nucleotides outside the gene matches: 8. The CDR3 loop spans 15 amino acids. CDR3 sequence reads: CASSTGGQGGETQYF. CDR3 sequence (DNA): TGCGCCAGCAGTACGGGGGGACAGGGTGGAGAGACCCAGTACTTC.

This clone has only a few counts. Other nucleotide sequences from this sample produce the same CDR3. The chain carries TRBV4-1 and TRBJ2-2; TRBD2 matches at 9 bases. Germline lookup yields CDR1 MGHRA and CDR2 YSYEKL. The V and J ends lost 4 bases and 4 bases, in that order; junction bases with no gene match: 10. This CDR3 contains 17 residues. In nucleotides, the CDR3 is TGCGCCAGCAGCCGAAGGCGGGAGGGCCAGGGCACCGGGGAGCTGTTTTTT. Residues: CASSRRREGQGTGELFF.

Only a few counts were recorded for this clone. A far larger clone lies a single base away; this is likely a read error. The CDR3 loop is CASSGWDRVTVNTGAFF. CDR3 DNA sequence: TGTGCCAGCAGTGGTTGGGACAGGGTTACGGTGAACACTGGAGCTTTCTTT. This chain uses TRBV2 with TRBJ1-1, with 9 bases aligning to TRBD1. The CDR3 runs to 17 residues. Germline V gives CDR1 SNHLY, CDR2 FYNNEI.

J is TRBJ1-2 and V is TRBV7-9, with D possibly matching TRBD1 (6 bases). The CDR3 has 14 residues. The germline V gene has CDR1 SEHNR and CDR2 FQNEAQ (reference sequence). V was shortened by 1 base and J by 4 bases, with 10 bases between the two germline ends. This CDR3 is CASSLDGGGYGYTF. CDR3 DNA: TGTGCCAGCAGCTTAGATGGGGGCGGCTATGGCTACACCTTC.